The 2 T cell receptor beta chains given below trace back to one sample, sequenced in a study of regulatory T cells in long-lasting Graves disease. For TCR beta, libraries came from iRepertoire HTBI primers and Arm-PCR of CDR3 regions. TCRdb re-derived calls from the multiplex PCR reads in MiXCR, one entry per CDR3 protein. The sample lists about 220,000 distinct CDR3 sequences, roughly a fifth seen once, with roughly 10% in the top ten. Noted time point: newly diagnosed GD, antithyroid drugs for less than 3 months. From RNA extracted from PBMCs, the TCR library was made. This sample was shared with a second study, whose subject was T cells in Graves' hyperthyroidism and ophthalmopathy.

The input for sequencing was peripheral blood mononuclear cells (PBMCs), taken at new diagnosis, from a patient treated with antithyroid drugs. These receptors were collected from a woman in her 30s with Graves disease.

This clonotype was seen at least ten times. This chain links TRBV6-2 or TRBV6-3 with TRBJ2-7; 8 nucleotides match TRBD1. Germline CDR1 and CDR2: MNHEY and SVGEGT. J was trimmed by 4 bases and V by 6 bases; bases with no gene match: 8. There are 14 residues in the CDR3. The CDR3 nucleotides are TGTGCCAGCAGCGACTGGACAGGGCAATACGAGCAGTACTTC. This gives the protein CASSDWTGQYEQYF.

This clonotype was counted ten times or more. The chain combines TRBV10-1 with TRBJ1-1, with unresolved D. The CDR3 spans 11 residues. Trimming left V 6 bases short and J 4 bases short, with 6 bases between. The germline V gene encodes CDR1 WNHNN and CDR2 SYGVQD (reference sequence). As DNA, the CDR3 is TGCGCCAGCAGCGGAAGCACTGAAGCTTTCTTT. Translation: CASSGSTEAFF.